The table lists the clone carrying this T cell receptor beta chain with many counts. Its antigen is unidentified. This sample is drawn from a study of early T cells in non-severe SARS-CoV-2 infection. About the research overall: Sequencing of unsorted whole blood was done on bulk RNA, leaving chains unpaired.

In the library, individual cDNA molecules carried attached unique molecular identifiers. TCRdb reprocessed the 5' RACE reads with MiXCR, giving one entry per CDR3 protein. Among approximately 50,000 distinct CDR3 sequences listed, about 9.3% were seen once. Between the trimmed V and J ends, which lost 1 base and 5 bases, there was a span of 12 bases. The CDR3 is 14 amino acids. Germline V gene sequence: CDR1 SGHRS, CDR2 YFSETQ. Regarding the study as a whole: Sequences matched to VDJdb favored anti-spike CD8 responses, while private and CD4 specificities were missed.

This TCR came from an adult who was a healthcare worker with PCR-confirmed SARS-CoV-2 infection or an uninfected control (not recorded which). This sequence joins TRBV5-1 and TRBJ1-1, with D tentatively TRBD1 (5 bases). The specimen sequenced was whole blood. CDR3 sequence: CASSLYRGGTEAFF. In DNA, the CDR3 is TGCGCCAGCAGCTTGTATAGGGGAGGAACTGAAGCTTTCTTT. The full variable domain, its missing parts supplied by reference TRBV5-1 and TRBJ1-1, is KAGVTQTPRYLIKTRGQQVTLSCSPISGHRSVSWYQQTPGQGLQFLFEYFSETQRNKGNFPGRFSGRQFSNSRSEMNVSTLELGDSALYLCASSLYRGGTEAFFGQGTRLTVV.